A single sample gave rise to the 23 T cell receptor beta chains below, sequenced in a study of CD8 T cells in ankylosing spondylitis. TCRdb re-derived calls from the 5' RACE reads in MiXCR, one entry per CDR3 protein. The data hold 180,000 or so distinct CDR3 sequences, with 11% observed a single time. The sequenced material came from blood, either unsorted or a sorted T cell fraction (not recorded which). Receptors originate from a male donor with ankylosing spondylitis or in good health (not recorded which).

This clonotype was counted ten times or more. V is TRBV5-1 and J is TRBJ2-3, with D perhaps matching TRBD2 (5 bases). V dropped 5 bases and J dropped 4 bases, with 14 bases sitting between them. The CDR3 has 14 residues. CDR1 is SGHRS, CDR2 YFSETQ, per germline. CDR3 coding DNA: TGCGCCAGCAGTAATACGGGAAGGGCAGATACGCAGTATTTT. Its translation: CASSNTGRADTQYF.

In this sample, this clonotype turned up many times. The rearrangement joins TRBV12-3 or TRBV12-4 to TRBJ2-1, with a possible D match to TRBD2 (6 bases). The V and J ends lost 7 bases and 3 bases respectively, with 16 bases between them. The CDR3 consists of 15 residues. The DNA of the CDR3 is TGTGCCAGCACTCTTGGGGACTCGATCTACAATGAGCAGTTCTTC. It translates to CASTLGDSIYNEQFF.

This clonotype was recorded many times. The V call is TRBV5-1, the J call TRBJ2-7, with 7 bases fitting TRBD1. The CDR3 is 14 residues long. Per the germline V gene, CDR1 is SGHRS and CDR2 is YFSETQ. With 4 bases clipped from V and 3 bases from J, the junction kept 7 bases outside the gene matches. This chain's CDR3 is CASSNRQGVYEQYF. Here the CDR3 DNA reads TGCGCCAGCAGCAACAGACAGGGAGTCTACGAGCAGTACTTC.

This clonotype was detected ten times or more. The CDR3 DNA follows: TGTGCCAGCCCCCCGGTGCTCTACAATGAGCAGTTCTTC. Encoded protein: CASPPVLYNEQFF. This chain joins TRBV7-2 and TRBJ2-1; no clear D. This CDR3 contains 13 residues. Germline CDR1 is SGHTA and CDR2 is FQGNSA. Trimming took 8 bases from V and 3 from J, leaving 11 bases between them. The full variable domain, in which reference TRBV7-2 and TRBJ2-1 provide the parts outside the CDR3, is GAGVSQSPSNKVTEKGKDVELRCDPISGHTALYWYRQSLGQGLEFLIYFQGNSAPDKSGLPSDRFSAERTGGSVSTLTIQRTQQEDSAVYLCASPPVLYNEQFFGPGTRLTVL.

This clonotype has ten or more counts. This chain joins TRBV7-8 and TRBJ2-5; no clear D gene. CDR1 is SGHVS, CDR2 FQNEAQ, per germline. The ends were cut back, 5 bases at V and 0 bases at J, with 10 bases in the middle. This CDR3 comprises 14 residues. As DNA, the CDR3 is TGTGCCAGCAGCCAAAGGGCTAACCAAGAGACCCAGTACTTC. Translated: CASSQRANQETQYF.

This clonotype was counted only a few times. For the CDR3, the DNA is TGTGCCATAACGACAGAGCCCTCTGGGGCCAACGTCCTGACTTTC. It specifies CAITTEPSGANVLTF. The chain has TRBV6-2 or TRBV6-3 and TRBJ2-6, with D perhaps matching TRBD1 (5 bases). Trimming cost V 10 bases and J 0 bases, with 13 bases left between them. The germline CDR1 and CDR2 sequences are MNHEY and SVGEGT. This CDR3 has 15 amino acids.

This clonotype was found many times. This chain connects TRBV10-3 to TRBJ2-1, with TRBD2 identical over 13 bases. Germline loops: CDR1 ENHRY, CDR2 SYGVKD. V was pared by 4 bases and J by 15 bases, with 6 bases of the junction left unmatched. This CDR3 region has 13 residues. The CDR3 spells CAISGTSGSSVFF. The CDR3 DNA is TGTGCCATCAGTGGGACTAGCGGGAGTTCTGTGTTCTTC.

This clonotype was seen ten or more times. The rearrangement joins TRBV29-1 to TRBJ1-1; D remains ambiguous. CDR1 SQVTM and CDR2 ANQGSEA come from the germline V gene. The V end was cut by 6 bases, the J end by 4 bases, with 15 bases between. This CDR3 has 13 amino acids. CDR3 residues: CSVLFRRSTEAFF. CDR3 DNA sequence: TGCAGCGTCCTGTTCCGGAGAAGCACTGAAGCTTTCTTT.

This clonotype was counted a few times. V gene TRBV6-2 or TRBV6-3 combines with J gene TRBJ2-1; 7 bases agree with TRBD2. CDR1 and CDR2 from the germline V gene are MNHEY and SVGEGT. This CDR3 has 17 residues. Trimming cost V 7 bases and J 1 base; bases outside gene matches: 13. CDR3: CASTADRGSSSYNEQFF. Here the CDR3 DNA reads TGTGCCAGCACTGCTGACCGCGGGAGCTCGTCCTACAATGAGCAGTTCTTC.

This clonotype showed up many times. The rearrangement joins TRBV12-3 or TRBV12-4 to TRBJ2-3; D gene uncertain. CDR3 size: 15 residues. The V and J ends lost 3 bases and 1 base respectively, with 11 bases between them. The DNA for the CDR3 is TGTGCCAGCAGTTTGGATGACTCACGCACAGATACGCAGTATTTT. Translation: CASSLDDSRTDTQYF.

This clonotype was seen repeatedly, ten times or more. V gene TRBV4-1 combines with J gene TRBJ2-3; 10 bases map to TRBD1. The germline V gene has CDR1 MGHRA and CDR2 YSYEKL. The junction had 6 bases not matched to a gene; V was cut back by 0 bases and J by 3 bases. This CDR3 region has 17 residues. CDR3 protein: CASSQDPGQGRTDTQYF. DNA of the CDR3: TGCGCCAGCAGCCAAGATCCGGGACAGGGGAGGACAGATACGCAGTATTTT.

This clonotype was counted ten times or more. The rearrangement links TRBV5-1 to TRBJ2-2, with TRBD2 identical over 16 bases. Germline CDR1 is SGHRS and CDR2 is YFSETQ. V was clipped by 1 base and J by 1 base; unmatched bases: 10. The CDR3 runs 21 residues. The CDR3 loop reads CASSLWASGTSGRVNTGELFF. The CDR3 region has the DNA TGCGCCAGCAGCTTGTGGGCCTCCGGGACTAGCGGGAGGGTGAACACCGGGGAGCTGTTTTTT.

This clonotype was detected many times. The V call is TRBV25-1, the J call TRBJ2-1; TRBD2 matches at 7 bases. Germline V gene sequence: CDR1 MGHDK, CDR2 SYGVNS. CDR3 length: 13 residues. V trimming: 6 bases; J trimming: 9 bases; junction bases outside the gene matches: 8. The CDR3 DNA is TGTGCCAGCAGACGGGAGGAAACGGGTGAGCAGTTCTTC. The encoded protein is CASRREETGEQFF. The full variable domain, completed using reference TRBV25-1 and TRBJ2-1, is EADIYQTPRYLVIGTGKKITLECSQTMGHDKMYWYQQDPGMELHLIHYSYGVNSTEKGDLSSESTVSRIRTEHFPLTLESARPSHTSQYLCASRREETGEQFFGPGTRLTVL.

The gene calls are TRBV6-5 and TRBJ2-5; D might be TRBD2 (5 bases). In germline, CDR1 is MNHEY, CDR2 SVGAGI. The length of the CDR3 is 15 residues. Trimming took off 0 bases at V and 3 bases at J, with 11 bases between the two ends. CDR3 region: CASSYSGSGEETQYF. Here the CDR3 DNA reads TGTGCCAGCAGTTACTCAGGGTCCGGGGAAGAGACCCAGTACTTC.

This clonotype was detected ten times or more. The V call is TRBV3-1, the J call TRBJ2-1; D call uncertain. Per germline, CDR1 LGHDT and CDR2 YNNKEL (reference sequence). Trimming cost V 0 bases and J 10 bases, with 16 bases left between them. This CDR3 contains 15 residues. The CDR3 loop reads CASSQDSAPQFEQFF. The CDR3, as DNA: TGTGCCAGCAGCCAAGATTCGGCCCCCCAATTCGAGCAGTTCTTC.

This clonotype has a handful of counts. The chain is built from TRBV12-3 or TRBV12-4 and TRBJ2-3; D not resolved. The CDR3 is 16 residues long. With 3 bases removed from V and 1 base from J, the gap between germline ends came to 14 bases. The chain's CDR3 is CASSFGVPIGTDTQYF. The CDR3 DNA reads as TGTGCCAGCAGTTTCGGAGTTCCAATTGGCACAGATACGCAGTATTTT.

The table lists this clonotype with many counts. This sequence joins TRBV6-2 or TRBV6-3 and TRBJ1-6; D call uncertain. This CDR3 contains 13 residues. Germline CDR1 is MNHEY and CDR2 is SVGEGT. V lost 0 bases and J lost 9, with 6 bases in between. In DNA form, the CDR3 reads TGTGCCAGCAGTTACTCCGTCCTTTCACCCCTCCACTTT. Its translation: CASSYSVLSPLHF.

At least ten counts were recorded for this clonotype. This sequence joins TRBV27 and TRBJ2-5; D is unresolved. Deletions cut 3 bases from V and 7 bases from J, with 15 bases between. The CDR3 has 14 amino acids. The germline V gene has CDR1 MNHEY and CDR2 SMNVEV (reference sequence). This CDR3 reads CASSFSGPTGTQYF. The CDR3 coding sequence is TGTGCCAGCAGTTTTTCGGGTCCTACGGGGACCCAGTACTTC.

This clonotype was detected many times. The chain links TRBV3-1 to TRBJ2-3, with 9 bases identical to TRBD2. With V trimmed by 1 base and J by 0 bases, 8 bases remained unmatched. The CDR3 loop spans 18 amino acids. The germline V gene has CDR1 LGHDT and CDR2 YNNKEL (reference sequence). The CDR3 coding sequence is TGTGCCAGCAGCCAAGGCCTAGCGGGGAAAACTAGCACAGATACGCAGTATTTT. Its protein product is CASSQGLAGKTSTDTQYF.

Many counts were recorded for this clonotype. The chain couples TRBV29-1 to TRBJ1-5; 10 nucleotides agree with TRBD1. The CDR3 is 13 residues long. Germline V gene lookup returns CDR1 SQVTM and CDR2 ANQGSEA. Losses at the gene ends were 7 bases for V and 3 bases for J; bases not matched to a gene: 3. The CDR3 spells CSAGTGDNQPQHF. The CDR3 nucleotides are TGCAGCGCCGGGACAGGGGACAATCAGCCCCAGCATTTT.

The chain has TRBV5-1 and TRBJ2-1; 13 bases fit TRBD2. In germline, CDR1 is SGHRS, CDR2 YFSETQ. The V gene end was trimmed by 4 bases and the J gene end by 2 bases; junction bases not matched to a gene: 6. CDR3 length: 17 amino acids. This CDR3 reads CASSGGLAGDPYNEQFF. CDR3 nucleotide sequence: TGCGCCAGCAGCGGCGGACTAGCGGGAGACCCCTACAATGAGCAGTTCTTC.

This clonotype was detected ten times or more. V gene TRBV9 combines with J gene TRBJ2-1; 8 nucleotides match TRBD2. CDR1 is SGDLS, CDR2 YYNGEE, per germline. Trimming removed 4 bases from V and 5 bases from J; junction bases left unmatched: 5. This CDR3 has 14 amino acids. The CDR3 region has the DNA TGTGCCAGCAGCTTTAGCGGGGAGAACAATGAGCAGTTCTTC. Translation: CASSFSGENNEQFF.

This clonotype was detected a few times. The CDR3 nucleotides read TGTGCCAGCAGTCAGCTAGCGGGGGTCGATACGCAGTATTTT. As protein: CASSQLAGVDTQYF. V and J are TRBV27 and TRBJ2-3; TRBD2 matches at 10 bases. V gave up 5 bases and J gave up 6 bases; unmatched junction bases: 5. In germline, CDR1 is MNHEY, CDR2 SMNVEV (reference sequence). CDR3 length: 14 amino acids.